Below, one TCR beta chain is given with its context. Antigen: not known. CDR1 and CDR2 (germline): MNHNS, SASEGT. Trimming took off 2 bases at V and 5 bases at J, with 12 bases between the two ends. This CDR3 has 14 amino acids. The sample originates from a study of cytomegalovirus exposure and HLA in healthy donors. Both 60 Vbeta primers and 13 Jbeta primers went into the PCR. TCRdb's table, derived via immunoSEQ multiplex PCR, lists solely in-frame clones and lacks some. The table has over 150,000 clones, more than 85% seen once. General observations from the study: Most TCR sequences were seen very rarely across donors, but some public TCRs occurred in many. The classifier was said to identify cytomegalovirus status with high specificity and sensitivity.

The genes are TRBV6-1 and TRBJ2-5; D is possibly TRBD2 (5 bases). The TCR sequence derives from a girl under three years old in good health and CMV-seronegative. Sample: PBMCs. CDR3 residues: CASSEQIASETQYF. The CDR3 DNA is TGTGCCAGCAGTGAACAAATAGCGAGCGAGACCCAGTACTTC.